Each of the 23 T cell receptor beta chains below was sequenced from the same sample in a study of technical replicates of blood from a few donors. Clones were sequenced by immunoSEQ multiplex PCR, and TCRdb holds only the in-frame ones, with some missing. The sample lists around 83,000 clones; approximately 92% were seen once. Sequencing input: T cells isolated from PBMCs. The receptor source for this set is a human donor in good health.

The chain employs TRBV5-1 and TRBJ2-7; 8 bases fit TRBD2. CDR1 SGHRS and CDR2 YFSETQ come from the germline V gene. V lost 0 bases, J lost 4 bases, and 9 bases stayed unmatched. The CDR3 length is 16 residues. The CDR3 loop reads CASSLAPSLAGYEQYF. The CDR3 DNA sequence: TGCGCCAGCAGCTTGGCCCCGAGTCTAGCGGGTTACGAGCAGTACTTC.

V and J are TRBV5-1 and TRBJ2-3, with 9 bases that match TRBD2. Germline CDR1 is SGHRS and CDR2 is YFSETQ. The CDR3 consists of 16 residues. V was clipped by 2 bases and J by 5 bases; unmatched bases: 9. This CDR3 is CASSFGRGGPGDTQYF. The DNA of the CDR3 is TGCGCCAGCAGCTTCGGGCGGGGGGGCCCCGGAGATACGCAGTATTTT.

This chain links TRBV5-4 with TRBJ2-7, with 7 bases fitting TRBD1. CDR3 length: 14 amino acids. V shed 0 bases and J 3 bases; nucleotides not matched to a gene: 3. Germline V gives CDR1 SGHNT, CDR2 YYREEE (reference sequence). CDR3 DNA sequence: TGTGCCAGCAGCTTGGTAGGGGGCGGCTACGAGCAGTACTTC. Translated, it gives CASSLVGGGYEQYF.

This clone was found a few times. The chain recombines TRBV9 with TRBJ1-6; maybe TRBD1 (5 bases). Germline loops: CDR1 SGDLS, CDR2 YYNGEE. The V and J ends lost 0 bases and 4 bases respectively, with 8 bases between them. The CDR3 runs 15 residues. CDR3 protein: CASSVDSGYNSPLHF. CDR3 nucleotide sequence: TGTGCCAGCAGCGTAGACTCAGGGTATAATTCACCCCTCCACTTT.

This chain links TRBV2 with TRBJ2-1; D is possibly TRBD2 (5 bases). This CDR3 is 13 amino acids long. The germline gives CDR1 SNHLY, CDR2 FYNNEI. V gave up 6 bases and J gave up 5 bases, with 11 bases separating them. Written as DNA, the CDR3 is TGTGCCAGCAGGGGAGTGTGGCACAATGAGCAGTTCTTC. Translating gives CASRGVWHNEQFF. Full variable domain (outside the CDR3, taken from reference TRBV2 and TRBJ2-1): EPEVTQTPSHQVTQMGQEVILRCVPISNHLYFYWYRQILGQKVEFLVSFYNNEISEKSEIFDDQFSVERPDGSNFTLKIRSTKLEDSAMYFCASRGVWHNEQFFGPGTRLTVL.

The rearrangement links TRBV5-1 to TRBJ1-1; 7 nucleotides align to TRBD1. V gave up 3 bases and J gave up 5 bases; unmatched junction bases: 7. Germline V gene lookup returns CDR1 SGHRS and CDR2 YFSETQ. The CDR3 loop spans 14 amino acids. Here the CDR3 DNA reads TGCGCCAGCAGCTCCTATGACAGGGAGACTGAAGCTTTCTTT. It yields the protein CASSSYDRETEAFF.

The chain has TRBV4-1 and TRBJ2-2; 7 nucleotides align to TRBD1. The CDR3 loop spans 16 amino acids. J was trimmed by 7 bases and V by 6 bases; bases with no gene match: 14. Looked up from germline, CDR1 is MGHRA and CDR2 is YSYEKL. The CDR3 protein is CASRSIRGSLIGELFF. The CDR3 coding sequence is TGCGCCAGCAGAAGTATCAGGGGGAGCTTAATCGGGGAGCTGTTTTTT.

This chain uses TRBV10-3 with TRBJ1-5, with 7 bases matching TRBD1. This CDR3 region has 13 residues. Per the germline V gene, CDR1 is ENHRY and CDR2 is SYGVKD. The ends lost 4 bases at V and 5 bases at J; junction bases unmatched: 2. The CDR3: CAISGDRDQPQHF. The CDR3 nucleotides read TGTGCCATCAGTGGGGACAGAGATCAGCCCCAGCATTTT.

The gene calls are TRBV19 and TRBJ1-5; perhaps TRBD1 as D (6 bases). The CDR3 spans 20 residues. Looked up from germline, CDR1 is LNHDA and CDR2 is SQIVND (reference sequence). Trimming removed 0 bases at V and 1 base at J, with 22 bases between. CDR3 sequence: CASSIDRRQGIRVSNQPQHF. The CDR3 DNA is TGTGCCAGTAGTATAGATCGGAGGCAGGGGATTCGAGTCAGCAATCAGCCCCAGCATTTT.

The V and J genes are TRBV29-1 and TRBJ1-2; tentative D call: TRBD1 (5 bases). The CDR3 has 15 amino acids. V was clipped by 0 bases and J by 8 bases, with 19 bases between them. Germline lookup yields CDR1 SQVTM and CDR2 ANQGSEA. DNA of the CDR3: TGCAGCGTTGAAGATCGGCCTCCAGGGATTCGGGGCTACACCTTC. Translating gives CSVEDRPPGIRGYTF.

In DNA, the CDR3 is TGCGCCAGCAGCCCTGGACAGGGTTCCTACAATGAGCAGTTCTTC. The encoded protein is CASSPGQGSYNEQFF. This chain joins TRBV5-1 and TRBJ2-1; 8 positions agree with TRBD1. Germline V gene data show CDR1 as SGHRS and CDR2 as YFSETQ. This CDR3 is built from 15 residues. V was pared by 4 bases and J by 1 base, with 4 bases of the junction left unmatched.

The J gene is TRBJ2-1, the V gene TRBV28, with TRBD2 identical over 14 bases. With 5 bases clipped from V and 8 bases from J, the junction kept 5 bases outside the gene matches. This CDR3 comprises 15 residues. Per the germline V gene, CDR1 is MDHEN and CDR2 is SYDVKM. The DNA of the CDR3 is TGTGCCAGCAGTACGACTAGCGGGAGGGCCTATGAGCAGTTCTTC. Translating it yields CASSTTSGRAYEQFF.

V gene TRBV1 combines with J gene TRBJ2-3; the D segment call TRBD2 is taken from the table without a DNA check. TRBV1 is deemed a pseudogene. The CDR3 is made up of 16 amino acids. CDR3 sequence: CTSSQDYPGDTDTQYF. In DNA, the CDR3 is TGCACCAGCAGCCAAGATTATCCGGGGGACACAGATACGCAGTATTTT.

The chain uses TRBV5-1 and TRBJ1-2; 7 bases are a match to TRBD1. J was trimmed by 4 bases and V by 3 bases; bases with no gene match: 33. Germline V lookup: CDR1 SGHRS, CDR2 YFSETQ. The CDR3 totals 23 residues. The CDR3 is CASSSSLTGSGGRSLKEGYGYTF. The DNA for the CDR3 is TGCGCCAGCAGCTCATCACTGACAGGGTCAGGGGGAAGGAGCTTAAAGGAGGGCTATGGCTACACCTTC.

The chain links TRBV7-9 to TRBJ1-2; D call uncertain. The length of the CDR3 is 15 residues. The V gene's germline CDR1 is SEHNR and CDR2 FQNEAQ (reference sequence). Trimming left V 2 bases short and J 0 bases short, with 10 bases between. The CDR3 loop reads CASSLYTGTNYGYTF. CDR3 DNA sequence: TGTGCCAGCAGCTTATATACGGGGACTAACTATGGCTACACCTTC.

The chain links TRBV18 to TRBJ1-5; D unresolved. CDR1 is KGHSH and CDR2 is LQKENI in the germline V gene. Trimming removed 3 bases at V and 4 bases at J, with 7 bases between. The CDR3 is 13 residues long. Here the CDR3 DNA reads TGTGCCAGCTCACCGTCGTCGAATCAGCCCCAGCATTTT. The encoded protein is CASSPSSNQPQHF.

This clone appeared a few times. CDR3 sequence reads: CASSFSGGGPVEAFF. The CDR3 bases are TGTGCCAGCAGCTTTTCAGGCGGGGGGCCGGTTGAAGCTTTCTTT. The J gene is TRBJ1-1, the V gene TRBV11-1; TRBD1 is a possible D gene (6 bases). Trimming removed 3 bases at V and 7 bases at J, with 18 bases between. Per the germline V gene, CDR1 is SGHAT and CDR2 is FQDESV (reference sequence). The CDR3 is made up of 15 amino acids.

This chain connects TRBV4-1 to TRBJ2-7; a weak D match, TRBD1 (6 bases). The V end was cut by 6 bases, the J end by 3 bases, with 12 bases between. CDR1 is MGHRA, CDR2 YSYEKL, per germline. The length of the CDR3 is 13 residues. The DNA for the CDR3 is TGCGCCAGCAGTCGGGACACCAACTACGAGCAGTACTTC. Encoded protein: CASSRDTNYEQYF.

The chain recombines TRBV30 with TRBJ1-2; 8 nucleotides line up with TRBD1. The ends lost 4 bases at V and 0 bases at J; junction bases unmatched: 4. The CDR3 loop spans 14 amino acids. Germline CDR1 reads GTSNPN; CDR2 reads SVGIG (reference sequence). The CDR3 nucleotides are TGTGCCTGGACCTTGGGACAGGCTAACTATGGCTACACCTTC. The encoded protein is CAWTLGQANYGYTF.

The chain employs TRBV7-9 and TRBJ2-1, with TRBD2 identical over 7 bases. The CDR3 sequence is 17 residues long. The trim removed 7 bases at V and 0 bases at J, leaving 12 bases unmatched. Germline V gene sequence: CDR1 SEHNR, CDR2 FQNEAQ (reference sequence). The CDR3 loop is CASTHRMGGSSYNEQFF. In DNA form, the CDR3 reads TGTGCCAGCACCCACAGAATGGGCGGGAGCTCCTACAATGAGCAGTTCTTC.

CDR3 sequence reads: CARDFEGAGLAVNTGELFF. The CDR3 DNA follows: TGTGCCAGAGATTTCGAGGGCGCGGGACTAGCGGTGAACACCGGGGAGCTGTTTTTT. The V gene is TRBV7-9, the J gene TRBJ2-2; 11 bases fit TRBD2. V was pared by 9 bases and J by 1 base, with 16 bases of the junction left unmatched. The CDR3 is made up of 19 amino acids. Germline values: CDR1 SEHNR, CDR2 FQNEAQ (reference sequence).

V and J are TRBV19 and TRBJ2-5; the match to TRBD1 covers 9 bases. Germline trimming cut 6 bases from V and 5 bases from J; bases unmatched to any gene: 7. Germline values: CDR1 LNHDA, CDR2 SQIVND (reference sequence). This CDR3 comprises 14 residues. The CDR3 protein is CASSLQGAGETQYF. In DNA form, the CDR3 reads TGTGCCAGTAGCCTACAGGGGGCGGGGGAGACCCAGTACTTC.

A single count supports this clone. The DNA for the CDR3 is TGCGCCAGCAGCATCACAGGGATGGGTGAAAAACTGTTTTTT. Translation: CASSITGMGEKLFF. V and J are TRBV5-1 and TRBJ1-4; D is perhaps TRBD1 (6 bases). V lost 4 bases to trimming and J lost 7 bases, with 14 bases between them. Per the germline V gene, CDR1 is SGHRS and CDR2 is YFSETQ. The CDR3 is 14 amino acids.